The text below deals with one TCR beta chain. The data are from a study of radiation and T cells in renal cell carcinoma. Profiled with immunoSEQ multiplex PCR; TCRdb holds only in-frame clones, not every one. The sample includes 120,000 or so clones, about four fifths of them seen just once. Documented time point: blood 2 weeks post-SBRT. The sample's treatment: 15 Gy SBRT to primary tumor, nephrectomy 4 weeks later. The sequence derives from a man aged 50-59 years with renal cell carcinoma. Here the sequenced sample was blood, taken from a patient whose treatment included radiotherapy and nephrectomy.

This CDR3 is CASSPTGDGNTIYF. The CDR3 DNA reads as TGTGCCAGCTCACCGACAGGGGACGGAAACACCATATATTTT. The chain has TRBV18 and TRBJ1-3; TRBD1 matches at 8 bases. CDR3 length equals 14 residues. The germline V gene encodes CDR1 KGHSH and CDR2 LQKENI. V trimming: 3 bases; J trimming: 4 bases; junction bases outside the gene matches: 2. Combining the CDR3 with reference TRBV18 and TRBJ1-3 gives the whole variable domain NAGVMQNPRHLVRRRGQEARLRCSPMKGHSHVYWYRQLPEEGLKFMVYLQKENIIDESGMPKERFSAEFPKEGPSILRIQQVVRGDSAAYFCASSPTGDGNTIYFGEGSWLTVV.